This TCR beta chain stems from a study of graft-versus-host responses after intestinal transplantation. About the study: Multivisceral, liver-intestinal, or isolated intestinal transplants were given to recipients. All recipients were given anti-thymocyte globulin induction, and tacrolimus and steroids were then administered for 2 to 3 years.

As regards this clone: Antigen: not known.

Findings and caveats of the study: Marrow from the recipient contained GvH clones, some of which had appeared first in ileum or blood.

The repertoire was sequenced with immunoSEQ multiplex PCR; TCRdb's copy has only in-frame clones and lacks some. The data hold 90,000 to 130,000 clones, with roughly 93% observed a single time. This TCR came from a human donor who received an intestinal transplant. Material: unstimulated CD8+ T cells sorted from spleen or lymph node cells, obtained before intestinal transplant.

The CDR3: CASSLVTGARFYEQYF. As DNA, the CDR3 is TGTGCCAGCAGCTTGGTTACGGGGGCGCGTTTCTACGAGCAGTACTTC. The chain recombines TRBV5-5 with TRBJ2-7, with D perhaps being TRBD1 or TRBD2 (6 bases each). V was pared by 0 bases and J by 3 bases, with 16 bases between. Germline CDR1 is SGHKS and CDR2 is YYEKEE (reference sequence). The CDR3 loop spans 16 amino acids.